This TCR beta chain was recorded in a study of cytomegalovirus exposure and HLA in healthy donors listed by TCRdb under 2017. Study-wide context: An earlier analysis of several hundred of the donors reported 250 to 300 Gb of sequence data and about 100 million unique TCR beta sequences from about 200 million T cells. A later genetic analysis used genome-wide SNP genotypes for about three fifths of the 666 donors, treating that subset as a discovery cohort. Every discovery cohort repertoire had been produced on one sequencing platform. An early release covering over 500 HLA-typed donors comprised around 300 gigabases of sequencing data and approximately 85 million unique TCR sequences. Among about 370 genotyped donors of the cohort, an average of around 240,000 unique TCR beta nucleotide sequences was sequenced per donor, of which 15% to 20% were non-productive. Because of strong linkage in the cohort, roughly five DR-DQ haplotypes were treated as single units for association and clustering. The study was designed to test whether signatures of past pathogen exposure could be identified by cataloging public T cell receptors. In the later analysis, no new phenotypic data were used to find candidate immune exposures; instead, reliance was placed on TCR beta sequences and their occurrence across donors. In an earlier analysis of a few hundred of the donors, high-throughput TCR beta sequencing was used to judge whether each TCR beta V gene segment behaved as functional or pseudogenic. Donor age, sex, ethnicity and CMV serostatus were compiled alongside the repertoire data. Both class I and class II loci were covered by HLA typing, at four-digit resolution. In a later analysis, previously published TCR beta repertoires from several hundred donors were re-analyzed and high-resolution HLA genotyping was added so that TCR occurrence patterns could be studied. High-throughput TCR immunosequencing, statistical association of individual TCRs with disease status, and machine learning were combined to predict cytomegalovirus infection status. The number of typed donors differed by locus: about 620-640 for A, B, C, DRB1 and DQB1; some 500 for DQA1; 600 to 610 for DPA1; and about 470 for DPB1. Besides the first cohort of 550 to 750 subjects, a separate validation cohort made up of roughly 120 different subjects was used. The study profiled the T cell repertoires of fewer than 850 subjects by immunosequencing and related them to cytomegalovirus serostatus. Of the 398 genotyped donors, 81% were placed in the genetic ancestry cluster associated with self-reported Caucasian donors. Overall study outcomes, separate from this receptor: HLA typing was unavailable for some donors at each locus, so association tests used only the typed subset. In a later analysis, the rate of TCR association differed among HLA loci, with DRB1 alleles having the most associated TCRs and HLA-C alleles having the fewest. The earlier analysis of approximately 590 of the donors excluded about 16 rarely observed V segments, including chromosome 9 orphons, because counts were too low. A later analysis found that most CMV-associated TCR beta chains appeared HLA-restricted, with HLA associations seemingly driven largely by CMV exposure. A later analysis associated about 18,000 TCR beta sequences with specific HLA alleles at a false discovery rate of 0.05. In a later analysis, HLA-associated TCR beta chains showed more clonal expansion and lower generation probabilities than non-associated chains that were equally common. According to the authors, the approach could potentially be generalized to other disease states and immunological phenotypes. A further reported finding was that TCR beta sequences accurately predicted the HLA-A and HLA-B alleles for most subjects in the first cohort. In an earlier analysis of some 500 of the donors, most TCR beta V segments appeared in productive rearrangements about 87% or about 30% of the time, broadly matching IMGT annotations. In a later genetic analysis, fewer N-insertions in productive TCRs were reported among donors in an Asian-associated ancestry cluster than the roughly 670-donor mean. The 87-base-pair reads could not distinguish some IMGT-functional V segments, including TRBV6-2 and TRBV6-3, so those segments were excluded. Most TCR sequences were seen in very few donors, while some public TCRs were found in many individuals. The study gave a list of over 150 TCR beta chains associated with cytomegalovirus. Correlated functional status among segregating V segments might be attributable to linkage disequilibrium, but an unknown experimental factor could not be ruled out. According to a later analysis, parvovirus B19, influenza, CMV and Epstein-Barr virus appeared linked to several top co-occurrence clusters. CMV serostatus was the only immune exposure information available for the cohort. Assigning TCR associations to individual alleles was difficult when HLA alleles, especially DR and DQ, strongly co-occurred. A few of the identified cytomegalovirus-associated TCR beta chains were confirmed in vitro to be specific for cytomegalovirus antigens. The presence/absence analyses assumed that sequencing depth was roughly uniform across donors, and that assumption may not be true. Only TCR beta chains were sequenced in this cohort, and the absence of alpha or paired-chain data limited detectable features. In a later genetic analysis, a missense DCLRE1C variant was associated with V-gene and J-gene trimming of TCR beta chains, and the association was replicated in an independent cohort. In both the original and validation cohorts, the classifier was reported to diagnose cytomegalovirus status with high specificity and sensitivity. The sequencing pipeline was judged likely to have produced a cluster of highly shared sequence variants as a technical artifact.

On this clone itself: Its antigen is still unknown. No clone much larger than this one lies a single base away; base qualities are absent.

The germline V gene provides CDR1 LGHNA and CDR2 YSLEER. Ends trimmed: V by 1 base, J by 4 bases; bases unmatched to a gene: 3. The cysteine opens and the phenylalanine closes a CDR3 of 14 amino acids. The kept DNA is CDR3 alone, 42 bases in frame from the first base. Library creation used the immunoSEQ multiplex PCR assay. A mixture of 60 forward primers for TCR Vbeta segments and 13 reverse primers for TCR Jbeta segments was used in the multiplex PCR. A multiplex PCR assay on genomic DNA amplified the CDR3 region of rearranged TCR beta genes. The amplified TCR beta libraries were sequenced on the Illumina HiSeq System as 87-base-pair reads. On the authors' methods: A later analysis counted about 76 million unique TCR beta chains across the 700 or so repertoires, and approximately 11 million of these chains were shared by at least two donors. Raw reads were error-corrected and collapsed into unique sequences by a nearest-neighbor algorithm in which closely related sequences were merged to remove PCR and sequencing errors. Alignment of CDR3 sequences to IMGT reference sequences was used to assign V, D and J gene segments. For a sequence to be retained, a match of at least six nucleotides was required to both a V gene segment and a J gene segment. Rearrangements were called productive when the CDR3 lacked stop codons and stayed in frame with V and J; all others were non-productive. Following IMGT convention, CDR3 was defined as the stretch from the second conserved V-encoded cysteine to the conserved J-encoded phenylalanine. The earlier analysis of a few hundred of the donors excluded any sequence lacking an unambiguous match to a single V gene segment. In an earlier analysis of approximately 590 of the donors, V segments were called functional above 56.7% productive rearrangements and were called segregating when the between-donor standard deviation exceeded 5%. A statistical classification framework was built to diagnose cytomegalovirus status from the catalog of TCR beta chain sequences. In a later analysis, TCR nucleotide sequences were compared against IMGT/GENE-DB human TR gene sequences so that V and J genes could be assigned. In a later analysis, CDR3 sequences and most-parsimonious VDJ recombination scenarios were assigned using the TCRdist pipeline. In a later analysis, every TCR beta chain was defined by the combination of its CDR3 amino acid sequence and its V-gene family, and reads without a unique V-gene family were dropped. As a way to deal with suspected cross-contamination and a sequencing artifact, a later analysis dropped 500 to 700 nucleotide sequences that were highly shared and had low generation probability. In a later analysis, a clonal expansion index for each public chain was calculated from normalized within-repertoire ranks of inferred template counts. In a later analysis, generation probabilities were computed using a VDJ recombination model fitted to out-of-frame rearrangements, and the results were checked against IGoR. Hypergeometric tests were used in a later analysis to score TCR-TCR, TCR-HLA and TCR-CMV co-occurrence, with a repertoire-size bias correction applied to the TCR pairs. In a later analysis, false discovery rates were estimated by permuting HLA or CMV assignments 20 times. In a later analysis, co-occurring TCRs were grouped using DBSCAN, and TCRdist sequence similarity was added for clustering within HLA-allele-positive subsets. Co-occurrence clustering excluded repertoires with fewer than 30,000 or more than 120,000 public chains, plus five with anomalous nucleotide sharing. TCRdb retrieved this table from immuneACCESS and kept in-frame rearrangements only. Not all clones are present; in checked studies, unresolved V genes account for under half, and no reason is known for the remainder. V and J calls and clone size are as listed in that table; D and trimming were resolved from the DNA. Present in this sample are under 200,000 clones, around 75% of which were seen just once. 4.9% of the sample comes from the top ten.

In total, fewer than 750 healthy bone marrow donors made up the cohort. At the time of sampling, every cohort member was nominally healthy, though immune exposures that went unrecorded were likely present. The donor tested CMV seronegative, placing the donor among the approximately 360 seronegative members of the cohort. A peripheral blood sample was provided by each donor, and peripheral blood mononuclear cells were used for TCR beta sequencing. The Qiagen DNeasy Blood Extraction Kit was used to extract genomic DNA from the blood cell samples. This receptor was obtained from a male donor in good health and CMV-seronegative. The sample was PBMCs. The chain joins TRBV4-3 to TRBJ2-5, and 7 junction bases match TRBD1. The CDR3 protein is CASSQVPGGETQYF. The DNA is as follows: TGCGCCAGCAGCCAAGTCCCAGGGGGAGAGACCCAGTACTTC.